These T cell receptor beta chains were read from a single sample in a study of technical replicates of blood from a handful of donors. The repertoire was sequenced with immunoSEQ multiplex PCR; TCRdb's copy has only in-frame clones and lacks some. The sample includes under 100,000 clones, around 95% of them seen just once. Specimen: T cells isolated from PBMCs. The receptors were gathered from a human donor in good health. The CDR3 runs from the conserved cysteine through the conserved F or W. The order of the fields is V gene, clone size, D gene, J gene, CDR3 protein, CDR3 DNA. A D gene is named only where the DNA matches it firmly. Expanded clones get a size class; other rows say once, few or many, or leave the size out.

TRBV7-6	NA	TRBD2	TRBJ2-3	CASSLWGGGVADTQYF	TGTGCCAGCAGCTTATGGGGCGGGGGGGTAGCAGATACGCAGTATTTT
TRBV28	NA	NA	TRBJ2-2	CASSFRRTGELFF	TGTGCCAGCAGTTTCAGGAGGACCGGGGAGCTGTTTTTT
TRBV27	NA	TRBD2	TRBJ2-1	CASRLGGLSLNEQFF	TGTGCCAGCAGATTGGGGGGGTTGAGTTTGAATGAGCAGTTCTTC
TRBV28	once	NA	TRBJ1-5	CASSLIPGNQPQHF	TGTGCCAGCAGTTTAATTCCAGGTAATCAGCCCCAGCATTTT
TRBV10-3	NA	TRBD2	TRBJ2-7	CAISAGLAGGTYEQYF	TGTGCCATCAGCGCCGGACTAGCGGGAGGAACCTACGAGCAGTACTTC
TRBV28	NA	TRBD2	TRBJ2-1	CASRGTSGRASYNEQFF	TGTGCCAGCAGGGGGACTAGCGGGAGGGCGTCCTACAATGAGCAGTTCTTC
TRBV7-3	NA	NA	TRBJ2-2	CASSSLGGPNTGELFF	TGTGCCAGCAGCTCCCTGGGGGGACCGAACACCGGGGAGCTGTTTTTT
TRBV7-8	NA	TRBD1	TRBJ1-4	CASSLGDRRKLFF	TGTGCCAGCAGCTTAGGGGACAGGCGAAAACTGTTTTTT
TRBV11-2	few	NA	TRBJ1-1	CASSLEGVGGNTEAFF	TGTGCCAGCAGCTTAGAAGGGGTTGGTGGGAACACTGAAGCTTTCTTT
TRBV30	few	NA	TRBJ2-3	CAWTGSTDTQYF	TGTGCCTGGACAGGGAGCACAGATACGCAGTATTTT
TRBV7-9	NA	TRBD2	TRBJ2-2	CASSLALSGAANTGELFF	TGTGCCAGCAGCTTAGCCCTTAGCGGGGCTGCGAACACCGGGGAGCTGTTTTTT
TRBV4-2	NA	NA	TRBJ2-7	CASSQDGPTYEQYF	TGTGCCAGCAGCCAAGATGGTCCTACCTACGAGCAGTACTTC
TRBV27	NA	TRBD1	TRBJ2-3	CASSFLGQKTDTQYF	TGTGCCAGCAGTTTCCTGGGACAGAAGACAGATACGCAGTATTTT
TRBV19	NA	TRBD2	TRBJ2-1	CASSGRATNEQFF	TGTGCCAGTAGCGGGAGGGCCACCAATGAGCAGTTCTTC
TRBV19	NA	TRBD1	TRBJ1-2	CASSITTGEFCTF	TGTGCCAGTAGTATAACGACAGGGGAATTCTGCACCTTC
TRBV5-6	NA	TRBD1	TRBJ1-3	CASSWALTGDGNTIYF	TGTGCCAGCAGCTGGGCTTTGACAGGGGACGGAAACACCATATATTTT
TRBV10-3	NA	NA	TRBJ1-2	CAISDSVSGEGYTF	TGTGCCATCAGTGATTCAGTGTCGGGGGAGGGCTACACCTTC
TRBV4-1	NA	NA	TRBJ2-7	CASRISPGSYEQYF	TGCGCCAGCAGGATTTCCCCCGGCTCCTACGAGCAGTACTTC
TRBV28	once	NA	TRBJ1-5	CASSPAGEGQPQHF	TGTGCCAGCAGCCCGGCAGGGGAGGGCCAGCCCCAGCATTTT
TRBV5-1	NA	NA	TRBJ2-1	CASSLDGGTTYNEQFF	TGCGCCAGCAGCTTGGACGGGGGAACCACCTACAATGAGCAGTTCTTC
TRBV6-4	NA	TRBD1	TRBJ1-2	CASRDTGDGYTF	TGTGCCAGCAGAGATACAGGGGATGGCTACACCTTC
TRBV6-5	NA	NA	TRBJ1-5	CASSLGRGPWPQHF	TGTGCCAGCAGTCTAGGCAGGGGCCCTTGGCCCCAGCATTTT
TRBV12-5	NA	NA	TRBJ2-3	CASGGGWVDTQYF	TGTGCTAGTGGGGGGGGTTGGGTCGATACGCAGTATTTT
TRBV28	NA	NA	TRBJ2-7	CASSPTAYEQYF	TGTGCCAGCAGTCCGACAGCCTACGAGCAGTACTTC
TRBV29-1	NA	TRBD1	TRBJ2-1	CSVKDRSYNEQFF	TGCAGCGTAAAGGACAGGAGCTACAATGAGCAGTTCTTC
TRBV4-1	NA	NA	TRBJ2-2	CASSLTTRGTGELFF	TGCGCCAGCAGCCTCACAACCCGGGGAACCGGGGAGCTGTTTTTT
TRBV27	NA	TRBD2	TRBJ2-7	CASSFRRWGGGQTSGYEQYF	TGTGCCAGCAGTTTTCGTCGGTGGGGGGGCGGTCAGACTAGCGGCTACGAGCAGTACTTC
TRBV7-9	NA	NA	TRBJ1-4	CASSLATGDPGREKLFF	TGTGCCAGCAGCTTAGCCACCGGGGACCCCGGGAGGGAAAAACTGTTTTTT
TRBV5-1	NA	NA	TRBJ2-7	CASSLNTGGNEQYF	TGCGCCAGCAGCCTAAACACAGGAGGGAACGAGCAGTACTTC